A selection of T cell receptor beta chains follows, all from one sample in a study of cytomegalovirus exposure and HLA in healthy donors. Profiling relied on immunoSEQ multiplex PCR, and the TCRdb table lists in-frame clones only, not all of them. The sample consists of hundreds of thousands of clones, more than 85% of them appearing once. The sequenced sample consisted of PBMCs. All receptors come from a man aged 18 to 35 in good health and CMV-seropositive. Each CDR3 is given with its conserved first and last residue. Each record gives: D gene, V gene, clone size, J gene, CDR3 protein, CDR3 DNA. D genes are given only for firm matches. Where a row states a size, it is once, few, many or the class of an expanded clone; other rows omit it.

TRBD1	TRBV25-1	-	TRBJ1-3	CASSETGNSGNTIYF	TGTGCCAGCAGTGAGACAGGGAACTCTGGAAACACCATATATTTT
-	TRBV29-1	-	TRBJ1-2	CSFSGTLFTHGYTF	TGCAGCTTCTCCGGGACACTGTTCACTCATGGCTACACCTTC
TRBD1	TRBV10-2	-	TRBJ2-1	CASREGTGGYNEQFF	TGCGCCAGCAGGGAGGGGACAGGGGGCTACAATGAGCAGTTCTTC
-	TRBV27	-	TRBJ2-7	CASSSPAGGVYEQYF	TGTGCCAGCAGTTCCCCGGCAGGGGGGGTCTACGAGCAGTACTTC
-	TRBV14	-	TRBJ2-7	CASSRSLQVKQYF	TGTGCCAGCAGCCGCTCACTCCAGGTTAAGCAGTACTTC
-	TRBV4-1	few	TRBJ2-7	CASSQDSGGLAGEQYF	TGCGCCAGCAGCCAAGATTCCGGCGGGCTGGCGGGCGAGCAGTACTTC
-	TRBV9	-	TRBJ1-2	CASSVGVGGYGYTF	TGTGCCAGCAGCGTAGGGGTTGGAGGATATGGCTACACCTTC
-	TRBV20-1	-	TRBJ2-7	CSASRAHEQYF	TGCAGTGCTAGTCGAGCCCACGAGCAGTACTTC
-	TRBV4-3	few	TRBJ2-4	CASSQDYIAQAKNIQYF	TGCGCCAGCAGCCAAGATTATATCGCCCAAGCCAAAAACATTCAGTACTTC
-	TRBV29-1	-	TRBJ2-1	CSDQTGTEQFF	TGCAGCGACCAGACAGGCACTGAGCAGTTCTTC
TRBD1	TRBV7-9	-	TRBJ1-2	CASSPDRGRSGYTF	TGTGCCAGCAGCCCTGACAGGGGGCGGAGCGGCTACACCTTC
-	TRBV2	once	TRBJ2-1	CASSEEGEQFF	TGTGCCAGCAGTGAGGAAGGTGAGCAGTTCTTC
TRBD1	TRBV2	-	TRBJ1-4	CASSVGQGVEKLFF	TGTGCCAGCAGCGTTGGGCAGGGGGTAGAAAAACTGTTTTTT
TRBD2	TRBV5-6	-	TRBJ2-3	CASSLVGLAGPDTQYF	TGTGCCAGCAGCTTGGTTGGACTAGCGGGTCCAGATACGCAGTATTTT
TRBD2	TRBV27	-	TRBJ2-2	CASSLGGGTGELFF	TGTGCCAGCAGTTTGGGGGGGGGAACCGGGGAGCTGTTTTTT
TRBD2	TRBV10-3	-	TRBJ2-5	CAISQAGGRETQYF	TGTGCCATCAGCCAAGCGGGAGGGCGAGAGACCCAGTACTTC
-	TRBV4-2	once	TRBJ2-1	CASSQDGQLSSYNEQFF	TGTGCCAGCAGCCAAGATGGGCAGTTGAGTTCCTACAATGAGCAGTTCTTC
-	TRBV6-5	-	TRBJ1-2	CASSYRGANYGYTF	TGTGCCAGCAGTTACAGGGGCGCAAACTATGGCTACACCTTC
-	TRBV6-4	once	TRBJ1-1	CASSPGTRNTEAFF	TGTGCCAGCAGTCCCGGGACCCGGAACACTGAAGCTTTCTTT
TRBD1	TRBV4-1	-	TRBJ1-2	CASSHTGTGGFNYGYTF	TGCGCCAGCAGCCATACCGGGACAGGGGGTTTTAACTATGGCTACACCTTC
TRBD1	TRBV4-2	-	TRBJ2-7	CASSQDGWQGAPLEQYF	TGTGCCAGCAGCCAAGATGGTTGGCAGGGGGCACCACTCGAGCAGTACTTC
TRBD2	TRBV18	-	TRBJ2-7	CASSPLAGVHYEQYF	TGTGCCAGCTCACCACTAGCGGGGGTACACTACGAGCAGTACTTC
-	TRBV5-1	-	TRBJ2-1	CASRRTSSYNEQFF	TGCGCCAGCAGACGGACATCTTCCTACAATGAGCAGTTCTTC
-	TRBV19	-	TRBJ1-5	CASSIRTQEPQHF	TGTGCCAGTAGTATACGGACTCAAGAGCCCCAGCATTTT
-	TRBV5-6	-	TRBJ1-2	CASSLGSGTNYGYTF	TGTGCCAGCAGCTTGGGGTCAGGCACTAACTATGGCTACACCTTC
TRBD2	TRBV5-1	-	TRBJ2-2	CASSLWGDGRTNTGELFF	TGCGCCAGCAGCTTGTGGGGAGACGGGAGGACAAACACCGGGGAGCTGTTTTTT
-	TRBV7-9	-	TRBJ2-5	CAIGQETQYF	TGTGCCATCGGACAAGAGACCCAGTACTTC
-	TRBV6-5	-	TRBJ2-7	CASSYSAGPLEQYF	TGTGCCAGCAGTTACTCTGCGGGACCTTTGGAGCAGTACTTC
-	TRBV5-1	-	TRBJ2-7	CASSLAGDATSYEQYF	TGCGCCAGCAGCTTGGCCGGAGACGCCACTTCCTACGAGCAGTACTTC
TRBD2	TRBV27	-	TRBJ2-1	CASSDRLAGLNEQFF	TGTGCCAGCAGTGACAGACTAGCGGGATTGAATGAGCAGTTCTTC
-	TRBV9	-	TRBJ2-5	CASSVVPGEETQYF	TGTGCCAGCAGCGTAGTCCCAGGGGAAGAGACCCAGTACTTC
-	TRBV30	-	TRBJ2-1	CAWSLESLLNEQFF	TGTGCCTGGAGTCTCGAATCTCTACTGAATGAGCAGTTCTTC
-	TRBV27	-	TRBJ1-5	CASGNQPQHF	TGTGCCAGCGGGAATCAGCCCCAGCATTTT
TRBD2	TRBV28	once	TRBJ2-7	CASSSARELAGVGEQYF	TGTGCCAGCAGTTCCGCCCGCGAACTAGCGGGAGTTGGGGAGCAGTACTTC
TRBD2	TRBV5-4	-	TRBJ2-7	CASSPTDSSGTYEQYF	TGTGCCAGCAGCCCGACCGATTCTAGCGGGACCTACGAGCAGTACTTC
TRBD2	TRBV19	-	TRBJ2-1	CASSVTSGPLNEQFF	TGTGCCAGTAGCGTGACTAGCGGGCCTCTCAATGAGCAGTTCTTC
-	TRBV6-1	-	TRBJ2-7	CASSDFRQYKILYEQYF	TGTGCCAGCAGTGATTTTAGGCAGTACAAAATCCTCTACGAGCAGTACTTC
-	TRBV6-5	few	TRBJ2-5	CASSPSSGETQYF	TGTGCCAGCAGTCCTTCCTCGGGAGAGACCCAGTACTTC
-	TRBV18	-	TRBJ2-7	CASSPPRNYEQYF	TGTGCCAGCTCACCACCAAGAAACTACGAGCAGTACTTC
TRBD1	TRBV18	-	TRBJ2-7	CASSPSTGGSSNEQYF	TGTGCCAGCTCACCATCTACAGGGGGTTCTAGCAACGAGCAGTACTTC
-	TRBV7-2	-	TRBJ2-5	CASSLVVGRETQYF	TGTGCCAGCAGCTTAGTGGTGGGGAGGGAGACCCAGTACTTC
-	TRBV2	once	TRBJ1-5	CASSRGHQPQHF	TGTGCCAGCAGCCGAGGGCATCAGCCCCAGCATTTT
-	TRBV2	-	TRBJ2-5	CATSGTPMEETQYF	TGTGCCACGTCGGGGACCCCTATGGAGGAGACCCAGTACTTC
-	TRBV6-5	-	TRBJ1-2	CASSYSSAWNYGYTF	TGTGCCAGCAGTTATTCGAGCGCCTGGAACTATGGCTACACCTTC
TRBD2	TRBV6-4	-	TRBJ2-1	CASSERPGGVYNEQFF	TGTGCCAGCAGTGAGCGACCGGGAGGGGTCTACAATGAGCAGTTCTTC
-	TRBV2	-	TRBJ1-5	CASSAESVNQPQHF	TGTGCCAGCAGTGCAGAAAGTGTCAATCAGCCCCAGCATTTT
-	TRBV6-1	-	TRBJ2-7	CASSEAARYEQYF	TGTGCCAGCAGTGAAGCCGCTCGTTACGAGCAGTACTTC
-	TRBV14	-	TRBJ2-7	CASSQPTAPHGYEQYF	TGTGCCAGCAGCCAACCAACTGCGCCCCACGGCTACGAGCAGTACTTC
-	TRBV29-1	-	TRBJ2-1	CSVEDPRGRSYNEQFF	TGCAGCGTTGAAGATCCACGGGGCCGCTCCTACAATGAGCAGTTCTTC
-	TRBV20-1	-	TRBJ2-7	CSAPTSYEQYF	TGCAGTGCCCCTACTAGTTACGAGCAGTACTTC
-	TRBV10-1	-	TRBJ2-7	CASSSTGATHEQYF	TGCGCCAGCAGCTCAACTGGGGCCACCCACGAGCAGTACTTC
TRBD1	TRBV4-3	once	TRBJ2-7	CASSQGAGTGPYEQYF	TGCGCCAGCAGCCAAGGAGCCGGGACAGGGCCCTACGAGCAGTACTTC
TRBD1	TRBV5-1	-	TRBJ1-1	CASSLGQGPNTEAFF	TGCGCCAGCAGCTTGGGACAGGGGCCGAACACTGAAGCTTTCTTT
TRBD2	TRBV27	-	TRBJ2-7	CASRLAGRSYEQYF	TGTGCCAGCAGGCTAGCGGGTAGATCATACGAGCAGTACTTC
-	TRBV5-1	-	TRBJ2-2	CASRKDSSTGELFF	TGCGCCAGCAGGAAGGACAGTAGCACCGGGGAGCTGTTTTTT
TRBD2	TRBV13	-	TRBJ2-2	CASSSGLAGGITGELFF	TGTGCCAGCAGCTCGGGACTAGCGGGAGGAATCACCGGGGAGCTGTTTTTT
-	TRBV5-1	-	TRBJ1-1	CASSLAPDSIAFF	TGCGCCAGCAGCTTGGCCCCGGACTCTATAGCTTTCTTT
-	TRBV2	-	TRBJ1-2	CASSERTYGYTF	TGTGCCAGCAGTGAACGGACTTATGGCTACACCTTC
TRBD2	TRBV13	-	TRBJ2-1	CASSLGQGLAVSSYNEQFF	TGTGCCAGCAGCTTAGGCCAGGGACTAGCGGTTAGCTCCTACAATGAGCAGTTCTTC